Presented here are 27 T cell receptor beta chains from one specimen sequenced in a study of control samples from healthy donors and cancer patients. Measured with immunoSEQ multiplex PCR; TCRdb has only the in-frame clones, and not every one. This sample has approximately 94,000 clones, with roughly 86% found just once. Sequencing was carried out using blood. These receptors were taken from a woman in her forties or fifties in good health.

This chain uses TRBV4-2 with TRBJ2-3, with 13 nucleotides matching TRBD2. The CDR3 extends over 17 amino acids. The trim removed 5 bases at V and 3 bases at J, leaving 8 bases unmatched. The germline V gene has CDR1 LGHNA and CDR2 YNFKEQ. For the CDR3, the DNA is TGTGCCAGCAGCGCCACTAGCGGGGGGGCGTTGACAGATACGCAGTATTTT. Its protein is CASSATSGGALTDTQYF.

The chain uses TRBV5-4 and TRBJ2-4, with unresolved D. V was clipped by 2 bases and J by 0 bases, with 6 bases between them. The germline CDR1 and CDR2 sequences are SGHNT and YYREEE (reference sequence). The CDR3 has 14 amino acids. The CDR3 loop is CASSLNLAKNIQYF. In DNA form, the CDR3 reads TGTGCCAGCAGCTTAAATCTAGCCAAAAACATTCAGTACTTC.

The CDR3 sequence: CASSQDWGLNTEAFF. The CDR3 DNA reads as TGCGCCAGCAGCCAAGATTGGGGGCTGAACACTGAAGCTTTCTTT. V usage is TRBV4-3 and J usage is TRBJ1-1, with D tentatively TRBD1 (6 bases). The CDR3 length is 15 residues. The V gene lost 0 bases and the J gene lost 0 bases, with 8 bases spanning the gap. Germline loops: CDR1 LGHNA, CDR2 YSLEER.

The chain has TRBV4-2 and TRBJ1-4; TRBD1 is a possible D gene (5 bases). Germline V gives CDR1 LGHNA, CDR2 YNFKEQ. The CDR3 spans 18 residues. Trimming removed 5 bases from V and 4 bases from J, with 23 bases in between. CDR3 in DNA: TGTGCCAGCAGCTCAACCAGAACCGAAGGGGCCCTTAATGAAAAACTGTTTTTT. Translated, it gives CASSSTRTEGALNEKLFF.

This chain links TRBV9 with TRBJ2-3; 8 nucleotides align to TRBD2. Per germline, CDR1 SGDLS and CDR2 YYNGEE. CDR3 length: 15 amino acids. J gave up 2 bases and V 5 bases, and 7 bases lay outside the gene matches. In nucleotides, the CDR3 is TGTGCCAGCAGTGGCGGGGGGTTCCCCACAGATACGCAGTATTTT. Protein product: CASSGGGFPTDTQYF.

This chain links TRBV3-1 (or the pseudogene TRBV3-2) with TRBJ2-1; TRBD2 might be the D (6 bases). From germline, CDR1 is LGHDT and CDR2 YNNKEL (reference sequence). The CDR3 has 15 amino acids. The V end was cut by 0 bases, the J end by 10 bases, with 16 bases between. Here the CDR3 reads CASSQDVAAAGEQFF. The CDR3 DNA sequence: TGTGCCAGCAGCCAAGATGTAGCGGCCGCGGGCGAGCAGTTCTTC.

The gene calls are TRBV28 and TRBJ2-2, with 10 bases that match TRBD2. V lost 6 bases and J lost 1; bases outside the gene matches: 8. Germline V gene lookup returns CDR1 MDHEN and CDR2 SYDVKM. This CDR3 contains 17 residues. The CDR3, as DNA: TGTGCCAGCAGAAGAGTAAGCGGGAGGGAGAACACCGGGGAGCTGTTTTTT. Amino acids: CASRRVSGRENTGELFF.

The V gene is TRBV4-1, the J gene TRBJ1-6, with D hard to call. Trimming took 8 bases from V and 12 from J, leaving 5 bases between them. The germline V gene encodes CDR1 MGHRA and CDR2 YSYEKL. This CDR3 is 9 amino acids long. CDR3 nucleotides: TGCGCCAGCGGGCTACCCCTCCACTTT. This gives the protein CASGLPLHF.

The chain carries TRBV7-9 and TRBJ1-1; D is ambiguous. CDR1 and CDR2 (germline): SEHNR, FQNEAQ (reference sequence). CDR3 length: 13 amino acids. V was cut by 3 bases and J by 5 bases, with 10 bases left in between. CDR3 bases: TGTGCCAGCAGCTTTCGGTTGGGAACTGAAGCTTTCTTT. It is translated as CASSFRLGTEAFF.

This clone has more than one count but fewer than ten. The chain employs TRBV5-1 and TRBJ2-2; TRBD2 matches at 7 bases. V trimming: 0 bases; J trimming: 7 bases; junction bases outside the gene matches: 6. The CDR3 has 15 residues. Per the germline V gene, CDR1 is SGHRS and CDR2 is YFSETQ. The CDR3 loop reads CASSLVDPGGGELFF. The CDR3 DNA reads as TGCGCCAGCAGCTTGGTGGATCCGGGGGGCGGGGAGCTGTTTTTT.

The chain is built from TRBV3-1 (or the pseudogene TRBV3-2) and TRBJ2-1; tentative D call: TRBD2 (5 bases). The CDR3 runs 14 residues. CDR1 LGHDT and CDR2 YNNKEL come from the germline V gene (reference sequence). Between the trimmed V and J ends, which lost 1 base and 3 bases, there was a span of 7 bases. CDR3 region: CASSQASGYNEQFF. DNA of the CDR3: TGTGCCAGCAGCCAAGCCAGCGGCTACAATGAGCAGTTCTTC.

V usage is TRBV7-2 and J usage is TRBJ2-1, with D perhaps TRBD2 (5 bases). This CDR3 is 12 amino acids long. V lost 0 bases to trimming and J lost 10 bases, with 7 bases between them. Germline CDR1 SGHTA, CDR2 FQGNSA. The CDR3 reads CASSLAEVEQFF. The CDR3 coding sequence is TGTGCCAGCAGCTTAGCGGAGGTCGAGCAGTTCTTC.

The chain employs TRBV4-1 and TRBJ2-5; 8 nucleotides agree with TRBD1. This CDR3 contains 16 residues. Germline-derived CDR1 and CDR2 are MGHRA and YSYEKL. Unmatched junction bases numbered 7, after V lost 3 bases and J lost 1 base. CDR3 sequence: CASSQPRTGGQETQYF. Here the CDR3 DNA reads TGCGCCAGCAGCCAGCCCCGTACAGGGGGCCAAGAGACCCAGTACTTC.

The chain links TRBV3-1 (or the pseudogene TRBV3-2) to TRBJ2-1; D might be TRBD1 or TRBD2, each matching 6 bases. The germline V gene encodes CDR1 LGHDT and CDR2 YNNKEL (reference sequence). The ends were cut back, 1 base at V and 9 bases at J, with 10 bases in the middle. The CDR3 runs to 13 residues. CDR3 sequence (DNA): TGTGCCAGCAGCCAAGGGGGGGCTTTTGAGCAGTTCTTC. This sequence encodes CASSQGGAFEQFF.

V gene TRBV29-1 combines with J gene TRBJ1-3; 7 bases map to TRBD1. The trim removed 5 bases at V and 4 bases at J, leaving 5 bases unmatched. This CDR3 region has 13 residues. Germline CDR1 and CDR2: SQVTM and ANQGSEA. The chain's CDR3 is CSVPGQDGNTIYF. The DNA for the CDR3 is TGCAGCGTTCCCGGACAGGACGGAAACACCATATATTTT.

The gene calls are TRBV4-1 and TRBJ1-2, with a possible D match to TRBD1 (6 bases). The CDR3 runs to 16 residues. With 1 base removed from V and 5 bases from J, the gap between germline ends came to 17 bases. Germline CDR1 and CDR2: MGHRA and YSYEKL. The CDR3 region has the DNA TGCGCCAGCAGCCAAGGGCCCTCGACAGGCTTTTATGGCTACACCTTC. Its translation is CASSQGPSTGFYGYTF.

The CDR3 nucleotides read TGCGCCAGCAGCCTCGGACTAGCGGGAGGGCCTTGGGGCACAGATACGCAGTATTTT. Translation gives CASSLGLAGGPWGTDTQYF. V gene TRBV5-1 combines with J gene TRBJ2-3, with TRBD2 matching 15 bases. The trim removed 4 bases at V and 1 base at J, leaving 10 bases unmatched. In germline, CDR1 is SGHRS, CDR2 YFSETQ. The CDR3 runs to 19 residues.

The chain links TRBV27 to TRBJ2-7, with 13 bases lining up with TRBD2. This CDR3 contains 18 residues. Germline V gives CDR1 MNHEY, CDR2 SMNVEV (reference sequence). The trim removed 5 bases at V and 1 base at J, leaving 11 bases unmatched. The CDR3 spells CASSPGLAGAAGSYEQYF. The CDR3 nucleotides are TGTGCCAGCAGTCCAGGACTAGCGGGAGCAGCGGGGTCCTACGAGCAGTACTTC.

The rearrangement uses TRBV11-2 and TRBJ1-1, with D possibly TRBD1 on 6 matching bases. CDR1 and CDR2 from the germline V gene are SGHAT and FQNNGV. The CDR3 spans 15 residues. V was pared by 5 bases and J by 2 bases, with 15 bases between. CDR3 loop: CASSPWTATNTEAFF. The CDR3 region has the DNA TGTGCCAGCAGCCCTTGGACAGCCACCAACACTGAAGCTTTCTTT.

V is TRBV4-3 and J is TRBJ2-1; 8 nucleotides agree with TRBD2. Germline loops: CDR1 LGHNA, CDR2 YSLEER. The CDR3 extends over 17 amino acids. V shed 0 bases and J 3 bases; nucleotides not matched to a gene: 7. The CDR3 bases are TGCGCCAGCAGCCAAGACCTTGCGGGGGGTCTCTACAATGAGCAGTTCTTC. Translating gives CASSQDLAGGLYNEQFF.

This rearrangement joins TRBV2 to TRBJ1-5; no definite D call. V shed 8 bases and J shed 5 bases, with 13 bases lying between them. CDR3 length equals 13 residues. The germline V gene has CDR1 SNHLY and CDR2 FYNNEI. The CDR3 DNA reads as TGTGCCAGCGGCCCCACCGGGGATCAGCCCCAGCATTTT. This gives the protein CASGPTGDQPQHF.

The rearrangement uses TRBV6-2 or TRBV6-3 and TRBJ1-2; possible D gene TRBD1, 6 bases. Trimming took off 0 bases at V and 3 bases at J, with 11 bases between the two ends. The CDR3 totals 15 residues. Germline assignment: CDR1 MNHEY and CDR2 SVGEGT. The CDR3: CASSYSYRADYGYTF. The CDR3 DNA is TGTGCCAGCAGTTACTCGTACAGGGCTGACTATGGCTACACCTTC.

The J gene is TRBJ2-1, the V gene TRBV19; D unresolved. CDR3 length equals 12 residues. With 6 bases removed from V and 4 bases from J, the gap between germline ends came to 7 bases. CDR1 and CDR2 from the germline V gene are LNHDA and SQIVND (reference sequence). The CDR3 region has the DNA TGTGCCAGTAGAGGGCAGTACAATGAGCAGTTCTTC. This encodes CASRGQYNEQFF.

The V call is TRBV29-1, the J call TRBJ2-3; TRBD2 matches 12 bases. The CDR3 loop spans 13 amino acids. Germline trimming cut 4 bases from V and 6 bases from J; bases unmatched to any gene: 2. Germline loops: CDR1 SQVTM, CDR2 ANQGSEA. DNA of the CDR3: TGCAGCGTTGGACTAGCGGGGGAGGATACGCAGTATTTT. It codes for CSVGLAGEDTQYF.

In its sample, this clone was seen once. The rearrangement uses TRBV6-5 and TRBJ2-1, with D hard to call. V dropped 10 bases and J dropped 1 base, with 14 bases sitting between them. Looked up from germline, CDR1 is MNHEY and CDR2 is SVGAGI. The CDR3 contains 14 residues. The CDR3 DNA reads TGTGCCACCGTGGACCCTCGGTCCTACAATGAGCAGTTCTTC. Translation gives CATVDPRSYNEQFF.

The CDR3, as DNA: TGTGCCAGCAGCCAAACGTCCGGGACTAGGGGCCGAAATGAGCAGTTCTTC. This sequence encodes CASSQTSGTRGRNEQFF. The gene calls are TRBV3-1 (or the pseudogene TRBV3-2) and TRBJ2-1, with 8 bases fitting TRBD2. J lost 7 bases, V lost 2 bases, and 13 bases had no gene match. This CDR3 has 17 residues. The germline V gene has CDR1 LGHDT and CDR2 YNNKEL (reference sequence).

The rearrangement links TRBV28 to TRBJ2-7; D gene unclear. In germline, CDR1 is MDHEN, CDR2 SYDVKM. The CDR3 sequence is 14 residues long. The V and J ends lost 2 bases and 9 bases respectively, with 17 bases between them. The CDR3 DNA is TGTGCCAGCAGTTTAAGCCGAAGCCAACTCGGGCAGTACTTC. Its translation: CASSLSRSQLGQYF.